The 18 T cell receptor beta chains given below trace back to one sample, sequenced in a study of control samples from healthy donors and cancer patients. The repertoire was sequenced with immunoSEQ multiplex PCR; TCRdb's copy has only in-frame clones and lacks some. The sample records 70,000 to 80,000 clones, more than 75% being singletons. The sample was blood. Source of these receptors: a man between 45 and 60 years old in good health.

This sequence joins TRBV6-2 or TRBV6-3 and TRBJ2-7; 7 nucleotides agree with TRBD2. V lost 4 bases to trimming and J lost 9 bases; unmatched junction nucleotides: 15. CDR3 size: 15 residues. Germline loops: CDR1 MNHEY, CDR2 SVGEGT. This CDR3 reads CASSSRPSGGSGQYF. CDR3 DNA: TGTGCCAGCAGTTCGAGGCCTAGCGGTGGTAGCGGGCAGTACTTC.

This sequence joins TRBV19 and TRBJ2-1; D might be TRBD2 (6 bases). CDR1 and CDR2 (germline): LNHDA, SQIVND (reference sequence). The germline V and J ends were trimmed by 8 bases and 4 bases, with 18 bases remaining between them. The CDR3 is 15 residues long. CDR3 DNA: TGTGCCAGTCGAAGTACCGGGACTCCATACAATGAGCAGTTCTTC. As protein: CASRSTGTPYNEQFF. The full variable domain, in which reference TRBV19 and TRBJ2-1 provide the parts outside the CDR3, is DGGITQSPKYLFRKEGQNVTLSCEQNLNHDAMYWYRQDPGQGLRLIYYSQIVNDFQKGDIAEGYSVSREKKESFPLTVTSAQKNPTAFYLCASRSTGTPYNEQFFGPGTRLTVL.

The V gene is TRBV19, the J gene TRBJ2-3; possible D gene TRBD1, 6 bases. The CDR3 has 14 residues. Germline assignment: CDR1 LNHDA and CDR2 SQIVND (reference sequence). The germline V and J ends were trimmed by 2 bases and 4 bases, with 10 bases remaining between them. Written as DNA, the CDR3 is TGTGCCAGTAGTATACAGGGGATACCAGATACGCAGTATTTT. Protein product: CASSIQGIPDTQYF.

The table lists this clone with a count of one. This rearrangement joins TRBV9 to TRBJ2-3; D is ambiguous. V lost 2 bases to trimming and J lost 1 base, with 11 bases between them. Germline CDR1 is SGDLS and CDR2 is YYNGEE. The CDR3 has 15 amino acids. The CDR3 reads CASSVPSRGTDTQYF. The CDR3 region has the DNA TGTGCCAGCAGCGTCCCAAGCCGGGGCACAGATACGCAGTATTTT.

This clone occurred once. The genes are TRBV30 and TRBJ2-5; D is perhaps TRBD2 (6 bases). This CDR3 has 14 residues. The ends were cut back, 5 bases at V and 1 base at J, with 14 bases in the middle. Germline V gene data show CDR1 as GTSNPN and CDR2 as SVGIG (reference sequence). The CDR3, as DNA: TGTGCCTGGGGGCCGGGACTTTTCCAAGAGACCCAGTACTTC. This translates into CAWGPGLFQETQYF.

The count of this clone is one. The chain has TRBV7-8 and TRBJ1-2; D possibly corresponds to TRBD1 (5 bases). The CDR3 covers 14 residues. The V gene lost 3 bases and the J gene lost 8 bases, with 16 bases spanning the gap. The germline V gene encodes CDR1 SGHVS and CDR2 FQNEAQ. In DNA, the CDR3 is TGTGCCAGCAGCTTTCAGGGTCCGTCTAGGGGCTACACCTTC. It encodes CASSFQGPSRGYTF. Combining the CDR3 with reference TRBV7-8 and TRBJ1-2 gives the whole variable domain GAGVSQSPRYKVAKRGQDVALRCDPISGHVSLFWYQQALGQGPEFLTYFQNEAQLDKSGLPSDRFFAERPEGSVSTLKIQRTQQEDSAVYLCASSFQGPSRGYTFGSGTRLTVV.

The genes are TRBV6-2 or TRBV6-3 and TRBJ2-1; either TRBD1 or TRBD2 may supply D (5 bases each). V lost 5 bases, J lost 10 bases, and 15 bases lay in between. The CDR3 loop spans 13 amino acids. Germline V gene data show CDR1 as MNHEY and CDR2 as SVGEGT. In nucleotides, the CDR3 is TGTGCCAGCAGTCCCTCGTTGAGGGGAGAGCAGTTCTTC. Amino acids: CASSPSLRGEQFF.

The CDR3 coding sequence is TGCGCCAGCAGCTTGGCATTGACCGGGGAGCTGTTTTTT. Translated: CASSLALTGELFF. The gene calls are TRBV5-1 and TRBJ2-2; D is unclear. Looked up from germline, CDR1 is SGHRS and CDR2 is YFSETQ. This CDR3 contains 13 residues. V shed 0 bases and J shed 5 bases, with 5 bases lying between them.

The rearrangement uses TRBV15 and TRBJ1-1; 8 nucleotides agree with TRBD1. The CDR3 has 14 residues. Germline CDR1 LNHNV, CDR2 YYDKDF (reference sequence). The trim removed 7 bases at V and 5 bases at J, leaving 9 bases unmatched. CDR3 sequence reads: CATTFQGALTEAFF. The DNA for the CDR3 is TGTGCCACCACATTTCAGGGGGCGCTAACTGAAGCTTTCTTT.

V is TRBV2 and J is TRBJ2-1, with 7 bases that match TRBD1. After removal of 7 bases from V and 7 bases from J, the junction contained 7 bases not matched to a gene. The CDR3 runs to 13 residues. CDR1 and CDR2 from the germline V gene are SNHLY and FYNNEI. CDR3 nucleotides: TGTGCCAGCAATGGAGACAGGGCAAATGAGCAGTTCTTC. It is translated as CASNGDRANEQFF.

The chain recombines TRBV6-5 with TRBJ1-1; D unclear. The V end lost 4 bases, the J end lost 4 bases, and 16 bases lay between the germline ends. The CDR3 has 15 residues. The germline V gene has CDR1 MNHEY and CDR2 SVGAGI. The CDR3 DNA reads TGTGCCAGCAGTTCGCAGACGATAAGTGGCACTGAAGCTTTCTTT. Residues: CASSSQTISGTEAFF.

This clone was seen only a few times. This sequence joins TRBV2 and TRBJ2-3; TRBD1 agrees at 7 bases. This CDR3 has 17 amino acids. V shed 4 bases and J 0 bases; nucleotides not matched to a gene: 10. CDR1 is SNHLY and CDR2 is FYNNEI in the germline V gene. The CDR3: CASSGARDSSSTDTQYF. CDR3 bases: TGTGCCAGCAGTGGGGCCCGGGACAGCTCTAGCACAGATACGCAGTATTTT.

The CDR3 loop reads CASGDRNSGNTIYF. CDR3 nucleotides: TGTGCTAGTGGCGACAGGAACTCTGGAAACACCATATATTTT. V and J are TRBV12-5 and TRBJ1-3; a possible D gene is TRBD1 (6 bases). The CDR3 is 14 amino acids. V gave up 6 bases and J gave up 0 bases, with 9 bases separating them. Germline loops: CDR1 LGHNT, CDR2 FRNRAP.

V and J are TRBV25-1 and TRBJ2-5; D gene uncertain. V lost 2 bases to trimming and J lost 5 bases, with 15 bases between them. The germline CDR1 and CDR2 sequences are MGHDK and SYGVNS. CDR3 length: 15 amino acids. CDR3 in amino acids: CASSEKGAMEETQYF. As DNA, the CDR3 is TGTGCCAGCAGTGAAAAGGGCGCGATGGAGGAGACCCAGTACTTC.

This chain joins TRBV7-9 and TRBJ2-3, with 12 bases aligning to TRBD1. J gave up 4 bases and V 6 bases, and 5 bases lay outside the gene matches. CDR1 is SEHNR and CDR2 is FQNEAQ in the germline V gene (reference sequence). The CDR3 length is 15 residues. The CDR3 loop is CASRFGTGGADTQYF. The CDR3 region has the DNA TGTGCCAGCAGATTTGGGACAGGGGGCGCAGATACGCAGTATTTT.

The gene calls are TRBV2 and TRBJ1-2, with 8 bases that match TRBD1. Germline V gene sequence: CDR1 SNHLY, CDR2 FYNNEI. CDR3 size: 13 residues. Trimming took 3 bases from V and 8 from J; bases not matched to a gene: 5. The CDR3 spells CASSEDRVSGYTF. CDR3 DNA: TGTGCCAGCAGTGAGGACAGGGTGTCCGGCTACACCTTC.

The V gene is TRBV5-4, the J gene TRBJ2-3; possibly TRBD2 for D (7 bases). Trimming took off 10 bases at V and 2 bases at J, with 20 bases between the two ends. Germline-derived CDR1 and CDR2 are SGHNT and YYREEE (reference sequence). The CDR3 totals 15 residues. The CDR3 here is CAGTEGGYLTDTQYF. The CDR3 region has the DNA TGTGCCGGAACCGAGGGGGGGTATCTCACAGATACGCAGTATTTT. The whole variable domain, remainder taken from reference TRBV5-4 and TRBJ2-3, is ETGVTQSPTHLIKTRGQQVTLRCSSQSGHNTVSWYQQALGQGPQFIFQYYREEENGRGNFPPRFSGLQFPNYSSELNVNALELDDSALYLCAGTEGGYLTDTQYFGPGTRLTVL.

This clone was recorded only once. The V and J genes are TRBV6-6 and TRBJ1-5; D is ambiguous. The germline CDR1 and CDR2 sequences are MNHNY and SVGAGI (reference sequence). Trimming took 3 bases from V and 6 from J, leaving 9 bases between them. The CDR3 sequence is 13 residues long. CDR3 bases: TGTGCCAGCAGTTATCTGGTCGGTCAGCCCCAGCATTTT. It codes for CASSYLVGQPQHF.